Sequencing of this T cell receptor beta chain was carried out in a study of T cells after yellow fever vaccination. About the research overall: Preparation used SMART-Seq v4 Ultra Low Input for the low-cell-number fractions.

This CDR3 is built from 13 residues. The ends were cut back, 2 bases at V and 5 bases at J, with 9 bases in the middle. CDR1 and CDR2 from the germline V gene are SGHTA and FQGNSA. Study-wide results and caveats: By day 5 rather than day 15, the secondary response had peaked, though it was weaker. Abundant clonotypes from the bulk population could have been carried over as contaminants into FACS-sorted repertoires.

Synthesis of TCR cDNA relied on 5'RACE template switching, which attached a universal primer site and UMIs. TCRdb called the 5' RACE reads again in MiXCR, with one record for every CDR3 protein. The sample has more than 300,000 distinct CDR3 sequences; over 8.5% are singletons. In regard to this clonotype: Its target is unknown.

Sequenced material: CD4+ T cells sorted from PBMCs, taken 45 days after the yellow fever booster vaccination. This sequence originates from a man in his late teens or twenties who received the YFV17D yellow fever vaccine. The rearrangement joins TRBV7-2 to TRBJ1-2; D is perhaps TRBD1 (6 bases). In nucleotides, the CDR3 is TGTGCCAGCAGCTTAAGGGGGAGGTATGGCTACACCTTC. Its translation: CASSLRGRYGYTF.